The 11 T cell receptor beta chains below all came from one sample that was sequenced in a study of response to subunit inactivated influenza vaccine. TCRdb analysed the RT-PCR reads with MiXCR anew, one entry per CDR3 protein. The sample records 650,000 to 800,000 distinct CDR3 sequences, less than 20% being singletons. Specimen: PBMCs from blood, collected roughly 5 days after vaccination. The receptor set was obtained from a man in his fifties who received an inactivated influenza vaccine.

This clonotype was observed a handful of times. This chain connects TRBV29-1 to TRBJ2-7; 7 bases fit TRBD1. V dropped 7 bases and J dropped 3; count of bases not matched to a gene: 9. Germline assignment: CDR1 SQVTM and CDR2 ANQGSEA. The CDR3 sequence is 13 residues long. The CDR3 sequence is CSAGQGVSYEQYF. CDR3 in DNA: TGCAGCGCTGGGCAGGGGGTGAGCTACGAGCAGTACTTC.

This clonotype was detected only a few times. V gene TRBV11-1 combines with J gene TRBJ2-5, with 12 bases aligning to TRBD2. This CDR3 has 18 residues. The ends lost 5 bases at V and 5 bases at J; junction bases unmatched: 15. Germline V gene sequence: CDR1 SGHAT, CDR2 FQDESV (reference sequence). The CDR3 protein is CASSQKIRLAGVKETQYF. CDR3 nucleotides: TGTGCCAGCAGCCAGAAGATTAGACTAGCGGGAGTGAAGGAGACCCAGTACTTC.

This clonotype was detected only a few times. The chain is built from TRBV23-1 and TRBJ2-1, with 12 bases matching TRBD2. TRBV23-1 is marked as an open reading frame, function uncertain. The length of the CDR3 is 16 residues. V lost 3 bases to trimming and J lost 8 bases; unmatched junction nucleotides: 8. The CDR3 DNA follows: TGCGCCAGCAGTCACCCGGGACTAGCGGGCATAGATGAGCAGTTCTTC. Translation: CASSHPGLAGIDEQFF.

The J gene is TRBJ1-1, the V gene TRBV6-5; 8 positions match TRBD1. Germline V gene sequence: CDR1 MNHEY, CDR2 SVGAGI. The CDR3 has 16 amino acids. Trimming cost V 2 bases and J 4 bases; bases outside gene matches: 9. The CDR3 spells CASSYGNRGSGTEAFF. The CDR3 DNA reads TGTGCCAGCAGTTACGGAAACAGGGGGTCGGGCACTGAAGCTTTCTTT.

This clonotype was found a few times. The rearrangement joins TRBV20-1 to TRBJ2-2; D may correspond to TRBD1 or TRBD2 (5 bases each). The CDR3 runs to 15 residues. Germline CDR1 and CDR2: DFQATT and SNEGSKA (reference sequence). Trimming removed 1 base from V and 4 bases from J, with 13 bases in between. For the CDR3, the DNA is TGCAGTGCTAGAGTAGGGACCCCGGGCACCGGGGAGCTGTTTTTT. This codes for CSARVGTPGTGELFF.

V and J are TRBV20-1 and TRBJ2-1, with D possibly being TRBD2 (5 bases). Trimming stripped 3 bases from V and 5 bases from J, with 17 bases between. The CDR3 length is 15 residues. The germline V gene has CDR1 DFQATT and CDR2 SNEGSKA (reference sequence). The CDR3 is CSASASGMRNNEQFF. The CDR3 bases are TGCAGTGCTAGTGCCAGCGGAATGAGAAACAATGAGCAGTTCTTC.

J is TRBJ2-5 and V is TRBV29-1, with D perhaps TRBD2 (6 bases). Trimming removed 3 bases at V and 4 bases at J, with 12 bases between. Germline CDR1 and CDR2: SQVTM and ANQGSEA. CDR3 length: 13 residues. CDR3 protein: CSVDRGFGETQYF. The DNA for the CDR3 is TGCAGCGTTGACCGGGGGTTCGGAGAGACCCAGTACTTC.

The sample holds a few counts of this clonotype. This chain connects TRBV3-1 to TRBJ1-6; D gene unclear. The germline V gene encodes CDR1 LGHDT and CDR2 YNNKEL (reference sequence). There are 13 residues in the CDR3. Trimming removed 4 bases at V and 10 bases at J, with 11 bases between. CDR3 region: CASSLMSQSPLHF. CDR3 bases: TGTGCCAGCAGCCTCATGAGCCAGTCACCCCTCCACTTT.

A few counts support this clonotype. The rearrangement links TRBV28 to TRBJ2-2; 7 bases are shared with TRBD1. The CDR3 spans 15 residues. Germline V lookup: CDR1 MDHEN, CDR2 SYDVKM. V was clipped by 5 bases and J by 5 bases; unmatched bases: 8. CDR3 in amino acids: CASSPGTAWTGELFF. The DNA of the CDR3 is TGTGCCAGCAGTCCCGGGACAGCGTGGACCGGGGAGCTGTTTTTT.

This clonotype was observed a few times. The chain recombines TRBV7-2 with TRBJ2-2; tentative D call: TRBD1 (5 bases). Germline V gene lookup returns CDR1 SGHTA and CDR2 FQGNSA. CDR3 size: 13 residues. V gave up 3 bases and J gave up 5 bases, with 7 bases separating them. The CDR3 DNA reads TGTGCCAGCAGCTTCCGACAGACCGGGGAGCTGTTTTTT. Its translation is CASSFRQTGELFF.

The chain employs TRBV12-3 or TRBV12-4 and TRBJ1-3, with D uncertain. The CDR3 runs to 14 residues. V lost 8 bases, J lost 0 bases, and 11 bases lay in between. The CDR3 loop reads CASFSQGSGNTIYF. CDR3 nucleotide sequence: TGTGCCAGCTTTTCGCAAGGCTCTGGAAACACCATATATTTT.